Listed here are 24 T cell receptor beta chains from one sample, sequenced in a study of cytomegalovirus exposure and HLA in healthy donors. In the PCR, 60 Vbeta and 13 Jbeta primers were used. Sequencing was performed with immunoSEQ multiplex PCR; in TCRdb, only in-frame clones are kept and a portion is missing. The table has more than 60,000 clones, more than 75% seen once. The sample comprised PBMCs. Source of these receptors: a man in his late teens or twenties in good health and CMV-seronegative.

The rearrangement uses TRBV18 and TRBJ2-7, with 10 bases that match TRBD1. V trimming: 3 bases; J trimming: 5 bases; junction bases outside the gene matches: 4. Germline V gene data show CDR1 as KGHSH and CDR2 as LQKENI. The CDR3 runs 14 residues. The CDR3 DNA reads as TGTGCCAGCTCACCGGGACAGGGGTTCCACGAGCAGTACGTC. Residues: CASSPGQGFHEQYV.

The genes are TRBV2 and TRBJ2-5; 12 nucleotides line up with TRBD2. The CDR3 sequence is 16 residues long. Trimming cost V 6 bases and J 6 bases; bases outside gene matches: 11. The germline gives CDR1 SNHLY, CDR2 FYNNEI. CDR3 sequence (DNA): TGTGCCAGCAGGCTAGCGGGGGGGCGAACCCCCCAGACCCAGTACTTC. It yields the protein CASRLAGGRTPQTQYF.

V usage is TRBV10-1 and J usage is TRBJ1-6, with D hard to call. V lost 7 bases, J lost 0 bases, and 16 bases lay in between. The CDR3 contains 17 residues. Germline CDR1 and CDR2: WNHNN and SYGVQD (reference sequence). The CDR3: CASIPPPGSSYNSPLHF. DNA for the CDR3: TGCGCCAGCATCCCCCCCCCGGGGAGCTCCTATAATTCACCCCTCCACTTT.

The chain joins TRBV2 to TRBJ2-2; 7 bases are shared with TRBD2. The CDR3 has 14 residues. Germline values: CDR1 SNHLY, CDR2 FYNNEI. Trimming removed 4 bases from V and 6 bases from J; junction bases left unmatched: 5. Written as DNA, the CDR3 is TGTGCCAGCAGTGCGGAGGGAGGGGCCGGGGAGCTGTTTTTT. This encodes CASSAEGGAGELFF.

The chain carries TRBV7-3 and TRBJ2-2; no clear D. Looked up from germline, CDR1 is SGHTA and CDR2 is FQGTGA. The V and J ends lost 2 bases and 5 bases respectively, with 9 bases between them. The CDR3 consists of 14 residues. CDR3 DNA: TGTGCCAGCAGCTTAGACCCGAGGACCGGGGAGCTGTTTTTT. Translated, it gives CASSLDPRTGELFF.

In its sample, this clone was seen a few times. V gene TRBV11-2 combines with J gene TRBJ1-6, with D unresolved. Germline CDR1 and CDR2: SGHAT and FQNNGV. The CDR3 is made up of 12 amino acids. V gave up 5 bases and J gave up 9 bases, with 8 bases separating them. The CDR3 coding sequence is TGTGCCAGCAGCCTTCAGGCTTCACCCCTCCACTTT. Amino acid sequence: CASSLQASPLHF. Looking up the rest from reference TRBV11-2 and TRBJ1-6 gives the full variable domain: EAGVAQSPRYKIIEKRQSVAFWCNPISGHATLYWYQQILGQGPKLLIQFQNNGVVDDSQLPKDRFSAERLKGVDSTLKIQPAKLEDSAVYLCASSLQASPLHFGNGTRLTVT.

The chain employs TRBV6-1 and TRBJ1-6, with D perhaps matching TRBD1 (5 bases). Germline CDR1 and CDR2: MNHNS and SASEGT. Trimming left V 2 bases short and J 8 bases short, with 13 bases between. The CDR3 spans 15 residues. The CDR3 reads CASSEPGGSHSPLHF. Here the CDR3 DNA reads TGTGCCAGCAGTGAACCGGGGGGTTCACATTCACCCCTCCACTTT.

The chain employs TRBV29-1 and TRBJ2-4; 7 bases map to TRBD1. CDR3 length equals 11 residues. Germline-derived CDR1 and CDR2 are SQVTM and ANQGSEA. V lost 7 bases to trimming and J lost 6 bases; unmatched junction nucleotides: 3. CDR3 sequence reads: CSGRQGNIQYF. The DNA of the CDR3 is TGCAGCGGCAGACAGGGAAACATTCAGTACTTC.

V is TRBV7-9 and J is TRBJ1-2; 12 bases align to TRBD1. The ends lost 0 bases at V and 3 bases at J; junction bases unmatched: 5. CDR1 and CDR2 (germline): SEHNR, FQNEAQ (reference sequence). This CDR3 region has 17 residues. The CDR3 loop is CASSLARDRGRDYGYTF. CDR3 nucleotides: TGTGCCAGCAGCTTAGCACGGGACAGGGGGCGCGACTATGGCTACACCTTC. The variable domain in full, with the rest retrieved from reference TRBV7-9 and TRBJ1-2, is DTGVSQNPRHKITKRGQNVTFRCDPISEHNRLYWYRQTLGQGPEFLTYFQNEAQLEKSRLLSDRFSAERPKGSFSTLEIQRTEQGDSAMYLCASSLARDRGRDYGYTFGSGTRLTVV.

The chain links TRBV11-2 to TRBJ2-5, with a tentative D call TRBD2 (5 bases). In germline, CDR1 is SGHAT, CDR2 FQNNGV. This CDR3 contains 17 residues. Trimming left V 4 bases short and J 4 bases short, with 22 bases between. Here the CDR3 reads CASSSLGSGNPGETQYF. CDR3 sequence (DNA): TGTGCCAGCAGCTCCTTGGGATCGGGGAACCCCGGAGAGACCCAGTACTTC.

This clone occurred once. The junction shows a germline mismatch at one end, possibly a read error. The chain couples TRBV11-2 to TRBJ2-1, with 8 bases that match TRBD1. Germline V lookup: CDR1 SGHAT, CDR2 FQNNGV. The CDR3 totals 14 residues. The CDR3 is CASSWARGHNGQFF. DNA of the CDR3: TGTGCCAGCAGCTGGGCCAGGGGGCACAATGGGCAGTTCTTC.

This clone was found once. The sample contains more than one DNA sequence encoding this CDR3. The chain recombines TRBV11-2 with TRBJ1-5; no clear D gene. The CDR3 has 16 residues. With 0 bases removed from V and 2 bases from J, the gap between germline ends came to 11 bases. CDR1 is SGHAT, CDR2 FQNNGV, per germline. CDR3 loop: CASSLDRGSGNQPQHF. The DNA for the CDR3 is TGTGCCAGCAGCTTAGATCGAGGATCCGGCAATCAGCCCCAGCATTTT.

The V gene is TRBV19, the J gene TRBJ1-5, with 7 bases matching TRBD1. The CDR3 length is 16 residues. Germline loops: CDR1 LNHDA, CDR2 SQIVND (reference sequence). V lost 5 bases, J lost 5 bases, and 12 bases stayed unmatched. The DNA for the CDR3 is TGTGCCAGTAGTGTCCAGACAGGGAGTAAGGATCAGCCCCAGCATTTT. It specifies CASSVQTGSKDQPQHF.

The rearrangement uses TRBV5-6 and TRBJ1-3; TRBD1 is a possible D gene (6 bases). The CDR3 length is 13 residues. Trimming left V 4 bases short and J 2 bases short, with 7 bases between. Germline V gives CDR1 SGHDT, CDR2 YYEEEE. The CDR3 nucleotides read TGTGCCAGCAGCAACAGGGCTGGAAACACCATATATTTT. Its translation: CASSNRAGNTIYF.

The CDR3 spells CASRGTSGETQYF. CDR3 nucleotides: TGTGCCAGCAGGGGGACTAGCGGGGAGACCCAGTACTTC. The chain links TRBV6-6 to TRBJ2-5; 12 bases line up with TRBD2. This CDR3 region has 13 residues. J gave up 5 bases and V 6 bases, and 1 base lay outside the gene matches. Germline loops: CDR1 MNHNY, CDR2 SVGAGI (reference sequence).

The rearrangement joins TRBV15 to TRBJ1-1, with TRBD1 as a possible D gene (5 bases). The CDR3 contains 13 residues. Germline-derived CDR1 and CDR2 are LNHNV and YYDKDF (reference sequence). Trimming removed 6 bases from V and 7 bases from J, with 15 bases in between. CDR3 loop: CATRPTGVHEAFF. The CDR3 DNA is TGTGCCACCAGGCCGACGGGGGTACATGAAGCTTTCTTT.

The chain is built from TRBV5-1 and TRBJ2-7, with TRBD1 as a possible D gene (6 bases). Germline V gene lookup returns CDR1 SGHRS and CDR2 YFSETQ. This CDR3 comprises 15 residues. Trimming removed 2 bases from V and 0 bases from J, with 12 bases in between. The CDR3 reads CASSFTGPSSYEQYF. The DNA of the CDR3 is TGCGCCAGCAGCTTTACAGGGCCTAGCTCCTACGAGCAGTACTTC.

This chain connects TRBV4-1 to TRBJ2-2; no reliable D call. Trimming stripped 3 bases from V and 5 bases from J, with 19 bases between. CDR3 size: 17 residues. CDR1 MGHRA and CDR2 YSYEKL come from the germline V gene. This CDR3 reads CASSQGLWIDTTGELFF. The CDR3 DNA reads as TGCGCCAGCAGCCAGGGTCTCTGGATCGACACGACCGGGGAGCTGTTTTTT.

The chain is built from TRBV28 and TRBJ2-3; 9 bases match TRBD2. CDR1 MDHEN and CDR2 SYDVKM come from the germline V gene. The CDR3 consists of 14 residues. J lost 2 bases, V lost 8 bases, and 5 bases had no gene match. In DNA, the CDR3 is TGTGCCAGCCTCGTAGCGGGGGCCACAGATACGCAGTATTTT. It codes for CASLVAGATDTQYF.

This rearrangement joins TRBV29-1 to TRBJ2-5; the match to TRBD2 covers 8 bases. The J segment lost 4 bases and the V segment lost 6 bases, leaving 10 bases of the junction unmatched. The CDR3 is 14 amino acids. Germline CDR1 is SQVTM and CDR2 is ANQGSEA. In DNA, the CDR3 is TGCAGCGTCCCCCTCGGGGGGGCGGGAGAGACCCAGTACTTC. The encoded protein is CSVPLGGAGETQYF.

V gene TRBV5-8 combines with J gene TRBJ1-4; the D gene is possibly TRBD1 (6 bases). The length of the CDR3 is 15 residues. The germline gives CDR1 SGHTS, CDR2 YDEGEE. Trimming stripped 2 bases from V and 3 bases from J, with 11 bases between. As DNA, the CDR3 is TGTGCCAGCAGCTTTGGACAGACCTCTAATGAAAAACTGTTTTTT. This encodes CASSFGQTSNEKLFF.

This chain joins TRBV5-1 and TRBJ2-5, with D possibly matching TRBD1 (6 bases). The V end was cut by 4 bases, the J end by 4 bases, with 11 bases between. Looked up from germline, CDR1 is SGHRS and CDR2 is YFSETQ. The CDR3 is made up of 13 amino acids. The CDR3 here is CASSPDSSETQYF. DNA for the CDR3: TGCGCCAGCAGCCCGGACAGCTCAGAGACCCAGTACTTC.

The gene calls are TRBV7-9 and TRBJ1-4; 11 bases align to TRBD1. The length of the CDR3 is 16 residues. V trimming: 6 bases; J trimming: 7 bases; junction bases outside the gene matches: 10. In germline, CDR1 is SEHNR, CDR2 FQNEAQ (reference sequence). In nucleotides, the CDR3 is TGTGCCAGCAGATCAGATGCCGGGACAGGGGGTGAAAAACTGTTTTTT. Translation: CASRSDAGTGGEKLFF.

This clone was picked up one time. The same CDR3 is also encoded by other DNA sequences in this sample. The chain's CDR3 is CASSLGAPSTDTQYF. The DNA for the CDR3 is TGTGCCAGCAGCTTGGGGGCGCCCTCCACAGATACGCAGTATTTT. V gene TRBV7-6 combines with J gene TRBJ2-3, with D possibly matching TRBD1 (6 bases). Trimming removed 3 bases from V and 2 bases from J, with 12 bases in between. The V gene's germline CDR1 is SGHVS and CDR2 FNYEAQ. The CDR3 runs 15 residues. Looking up the rest from reference TRBV7-6 and TRBJ2-3 gives the full variable domain: GAGVSQSPRYKVTKRGQDVALRCDPISGHVSLYWYRQALGQGPEFLTYFNYEAQQDKSGLPNDRFSAERPEGSISTLTIQRTEQRDSAMYRCASSLGAPSTDTQYFGPGTRLTVL.